This entry describes one T cell receptor (beta chain). Methods used by the authors: Estimation of nucleated cell counts was performed using reference gene primer amplification. The table came from immunoSEQ multiplex PCR; TCRdb's copy has only in-frame clones and leaves some out. V and J calls and clone size are copied from that table; D and trimming were computed from the DNA. The sample has more than 300,000 clones; more than 70% are singletons. These data belong to a study of blood T cell repertoires in COVID-19. Looked up from germline, CDR1 is KGHSH and CDR2 is LQKENI. The length of the CDR3 is 14 residues. V shed 8 bases, J shed 5 bases, and the junction held 12 bases outside the gene matches. Seattle-derived patients entered the study during active infection and were followed longitudinally.

Sequenced input: peripheral blood. The clonotype originates from an older woman with COVID-19, enrolled during active disease. V usage is TRBV18 and J usage is TRBJ2-7, with 7 bases fitting TRBD1. The CDR3 loop is CASRRDSSSNEQYF. Written as DNA, the CDR3 is TGTGCCAGCCGCCGGGACAGTTCGTCGAACGAGCAGTACTTC.